This T cell receptor beta chain derives from a study of shared clonotypes between healthy human individuals. In the study overall: Per donor, three plates held CD4 naive cells, three held CD4 memory, two held CD8 naive and one held CD8 memory.

Sequencing was performed with immunoSEQ multiplex PCR; in TCRdb, only in-frame clones are kept and a portion is missing. The repertoire includes under 120,000 clones, 65% to 75% of them detected once, and approximately 23% sits in the top ten. The CDR3 extends over 14 amino acids. Germline assignment: CDR1 SGHVS and CDR2 FQNEAQ. The V and J ends lost 7 bases and 1 base respectively, with 14 bases between them. V usage is TRBV7-8 and J usage is TRBJ2-7, with D perhaps TRBD2 (6 bases). Sequenced: memory CD8+ T cells sorted from blood. Subset denoted: CD45RO+ cells pooled with CCR7-negative TemRA cells. The sequence was obtained from a woman aged 25-40 years in good health. This CDR3 is CASNLGGPSYEQYF. CDR3 in DNA: TGTGCCAGCAACCTAGGAGGGCCTTCCTACGAGCAGTACTTC.